The 5 T cell receptor beta chains below were found in one sample sequenced in a study of shared clonotypes between healthy human individuals. Profiled with immunoSEQ multiplex PCR; TCRdb holds only in-frame clones, not every one. This sample has approximately 2.4 million clones; 90% to 96% occur once, and the top ten carry 0.1% to 0.15%. What was sequenced was naive CD4+ T cells sorted from blood. Subset defined: CD45RA+ positively selected. The receptors originated from a man aged 18-30 years in good health.

This chain's CDR3 is CASSPPTLGEQYF. The DNA of the CDR3 is TGTGCCAGCAGTCCTCCGACCCTCGGGGAGCAGTACTTC. J is TRBJ2-7 and V is TRBV6-5; D is unclear. This CDR3 has 13 residues. V was clipped by 5 bases and J by 7 bases, with 15 bases between them. Germline CDR1 MNHEY, CDR2 SVGAGI.

This chain links TRBV6-5 with TRBJ2-1; the match to TRBD2 covers 9 bases. V lost 7 bases to trimming and J lost 8 bases; unmatched junction nucleotides: 6. The germline V gene has CDR1 MNHEY and CDR2 SVGAGI. This CDR3 region has 13 residues. The CDR3 DNA reads as TGTGCCAGCACCCAGGGCGGGAGGGATGAGCAGTTCTTC. This gives the protein CASTQGGRDEQFF.

The chain couples TRBV7-9 to TRBJ1-4, with D unresolved. Trimming removed 3 bases at V and 0 bases at J, with 11 bases between. Per the germline V gene, CDR1 is SEHNR and CDR2 is FQNEAQ (reference sequence). The CDR3 consists of 16 residues. The CDR3 DNA sequence: TGTGCCAGCAGCTTCCCGCGGGTTACAACTAATGAAAAACTGTTTTTT. Protein product: CASSFPRVTTNEKLFF.

This clone came up once. The chain couples TRBV10-3 to TRBJ2-2, with D perhaps being TRBD1 or TRBD2 (5 bases each). V was clipped by 3 bases and J by 4 bases, with 12 bases between them. The CDR3 extends over 15 amino acids. The germline gives CDR1 ENHRY, CDR2 SYGVKD. The CDR3 DNA is TGTGCCATCAGTGAATCGGCAGGGACCACCGGGGAGCTGTTTTTT. This gives the protein CAISESAGTTGELFF.

The gene calls are TRBV5-6 and TRBJ2-7; 10 bases are a match to TRBD2. The CDR3 covers 17 residues. Germline CDR1 reads SGHDT; CDR2 reads YYEEEE. Trimming at V came to 2 bases and at J to 5 bases, leaving 13 bases not matched to a gene. In DNA form, the CDR3 reads TGTGCCAGCAGCTTCTTTACAGTAGCGGGAGGTTTACACGAGCAGTACTTC. Translating it yields CASSFFTVAGGLHEQYF.